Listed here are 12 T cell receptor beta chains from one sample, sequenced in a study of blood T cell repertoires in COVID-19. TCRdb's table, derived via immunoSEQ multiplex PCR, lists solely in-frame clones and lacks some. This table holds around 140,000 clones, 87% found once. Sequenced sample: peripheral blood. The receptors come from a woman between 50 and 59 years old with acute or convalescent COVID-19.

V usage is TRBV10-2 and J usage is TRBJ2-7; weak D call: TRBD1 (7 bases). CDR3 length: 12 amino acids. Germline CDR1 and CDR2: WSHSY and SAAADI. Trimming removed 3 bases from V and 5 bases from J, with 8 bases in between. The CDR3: CASSDRGDEQYF. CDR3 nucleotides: TGCGCCAGCAGTGACAGGGGGGACGAGCAGTACTTC.

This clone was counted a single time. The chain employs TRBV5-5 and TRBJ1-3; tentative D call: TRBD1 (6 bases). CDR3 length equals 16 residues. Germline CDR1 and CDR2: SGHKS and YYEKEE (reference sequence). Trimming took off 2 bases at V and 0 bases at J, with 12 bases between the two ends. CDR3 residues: CASSFSLTGSGNTIYF. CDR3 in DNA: TGTGCCAGCAGCTTCTCTCTGACAGGCTCTGGAAACACCATATATTTT.

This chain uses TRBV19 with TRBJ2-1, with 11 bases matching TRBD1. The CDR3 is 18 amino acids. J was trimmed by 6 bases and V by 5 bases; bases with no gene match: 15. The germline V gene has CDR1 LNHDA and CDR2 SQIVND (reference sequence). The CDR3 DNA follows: TGTGCCAGTAGTCTCGCCGGGAGAGGGACAGGGGGTTCCAATGAGCAGTTCTTC. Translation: CASSLAGRGTGGSNEQFF.

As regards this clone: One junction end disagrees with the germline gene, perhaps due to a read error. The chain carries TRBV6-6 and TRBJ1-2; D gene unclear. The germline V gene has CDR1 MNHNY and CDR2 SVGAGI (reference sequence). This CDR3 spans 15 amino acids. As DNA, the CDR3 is TGTGCCAGCACTTACGGGGTGGACTGGGACTATGGCTACACCTTC. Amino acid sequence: CASTYGVDWDYGYTF.

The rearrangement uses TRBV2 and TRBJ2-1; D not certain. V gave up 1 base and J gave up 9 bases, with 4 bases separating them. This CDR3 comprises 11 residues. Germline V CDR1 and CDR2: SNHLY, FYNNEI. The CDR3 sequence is CASSEVLEQFF. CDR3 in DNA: TGTGCCAGCAGTGAAGTCCTTGAGCAGTTCTTC.

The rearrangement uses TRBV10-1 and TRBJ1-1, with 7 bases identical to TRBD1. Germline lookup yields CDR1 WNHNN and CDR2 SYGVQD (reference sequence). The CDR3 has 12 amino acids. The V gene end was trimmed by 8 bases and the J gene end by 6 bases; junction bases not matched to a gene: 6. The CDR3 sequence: CASGYRGSEAFF. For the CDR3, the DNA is TGCGCCAGCGGATACAGGGGCTCTGAAGCTTTCTTT.

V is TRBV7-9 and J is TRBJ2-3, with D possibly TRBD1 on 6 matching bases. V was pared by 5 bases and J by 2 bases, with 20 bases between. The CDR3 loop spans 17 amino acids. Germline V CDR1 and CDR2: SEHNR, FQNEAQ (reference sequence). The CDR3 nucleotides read TGTGCCAGCAGCCCTCGAGGGGGTTGGGGCCCCACAGATACGCAGTATTTT. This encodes CASSPRGGWGPTDTQYF.

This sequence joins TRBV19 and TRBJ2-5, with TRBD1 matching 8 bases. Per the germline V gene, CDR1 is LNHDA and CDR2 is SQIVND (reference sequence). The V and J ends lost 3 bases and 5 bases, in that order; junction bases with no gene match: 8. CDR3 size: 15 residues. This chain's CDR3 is CASSISVRGRETQYF. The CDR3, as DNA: TGTGCCAGTAGTATCTCGGTCAGGGGGCGGGAGACCCAGTACTTC.

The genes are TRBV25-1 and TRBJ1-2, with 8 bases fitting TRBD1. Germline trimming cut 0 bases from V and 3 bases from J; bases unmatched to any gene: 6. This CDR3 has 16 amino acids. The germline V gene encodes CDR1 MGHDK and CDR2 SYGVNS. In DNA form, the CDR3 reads TGTGCCAGCAGTGAATATGCAGGGGGCAAGGACTATGGCTACACCTTC. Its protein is CASSEYAGGKDYGYTF.

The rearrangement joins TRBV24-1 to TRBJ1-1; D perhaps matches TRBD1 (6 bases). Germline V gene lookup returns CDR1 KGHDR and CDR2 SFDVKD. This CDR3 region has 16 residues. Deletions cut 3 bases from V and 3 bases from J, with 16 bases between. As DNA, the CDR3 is TGTGCCACCAGTGATACCTCATCGGGGGGGCACACTGAAGCTTTCTTT. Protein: CATSDTSSGGHTEAFF.

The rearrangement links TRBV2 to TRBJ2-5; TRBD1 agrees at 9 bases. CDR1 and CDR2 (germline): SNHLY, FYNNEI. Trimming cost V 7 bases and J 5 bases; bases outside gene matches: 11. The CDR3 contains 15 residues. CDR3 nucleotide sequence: TGTGCCAGCACCCCCGAACAGGGGGCGGGCGAGACCCAGTACTTC. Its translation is CASTPEQGAGETQYF.

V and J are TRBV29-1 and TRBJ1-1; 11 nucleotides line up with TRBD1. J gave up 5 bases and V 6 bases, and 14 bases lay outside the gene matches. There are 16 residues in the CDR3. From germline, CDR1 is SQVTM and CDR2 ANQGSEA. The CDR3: CSVPKDRGQGRTEAFF. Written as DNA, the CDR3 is TGCAGCGTACCCAAGGACAGGGGGCAAGGTAGAACTGAAGCTTTCTTT.